This T cell receptor (beta chain) was found in a study of cytomegalovirus exposure and HLA in healthy donors. Study results and limitations: The investigators catalogued some 150 TCR beta chains as cytomegalovirus-associated.

Use of 60 Vbeta and 13 Jbeta primers characterized the PCR. Assay: immunoSEQ multiplex PCR; the TCRdb copy retains only in-frame clones and omits some. Among 90,000 to 150,000 clones listed, roughly 80% were seen once. A note on this clone: Its antigen is undetermined.

The CDR3 consists of 18 residues. Germline V lookup: CDR1 SGHNT, CDR2 YYREEE (reference sequence). V shed 0 bases and J shed 3 bases, with 19 bases lying between them. The specimen sequenced was PBMCs. The TCR comes from a woman aged 25 to 39 in good health and CMV-seropositive. The V and J genes are TRBV5-4 and TRBJ2-1, with D possibly matching TRBD1 (6 bases). CDR3 sequence reads: CASSLGPATRGSYNEQFF. The CDR3 DNA is TGTGCCAGCAGCTTGGGCCCCGCAACGAGGGGGAGCTACAATGAGCAGTTCTTC.